This T cell receptor beta chain was sequenced during a study of shared clonotypes between healthy human individuals. TCRdb's copy holds only in-frame clones and misses some; the assay was immunoSEQ multiplex PCR. The profile shows under 550,000 clones, 90% to 97% of them singletons. With regard to this clone: The antigen remains unidentified.

The CDR3 has 15 residues. Germline V gene sequence: CDR1 SGHTA, CDR2 FQGNSA. V gave up 1 base and J gave up 2 bases; unmatched junction bases: 2. Study-wide findings and caveats: For naive CD4 cells, 5% to 6.5% of clonotypes were shared across a handful of donors.

Specimen: naive CD4+ T cells sorted from blood. Sample subset: CD45RA+ positively selected. The chain recombines TRBV7-2 with TRBJ1-2; 9 bases agree with TRBD1. This clonotype originated in a woman aged 25 to 39 in good health. The CDR3 DNA sequence: TGTGCCAGCAGCTTAGGGACAGGGGAAAACTATGGCTACACCTTC. Its translation is CASSLGTGENYGYTF.